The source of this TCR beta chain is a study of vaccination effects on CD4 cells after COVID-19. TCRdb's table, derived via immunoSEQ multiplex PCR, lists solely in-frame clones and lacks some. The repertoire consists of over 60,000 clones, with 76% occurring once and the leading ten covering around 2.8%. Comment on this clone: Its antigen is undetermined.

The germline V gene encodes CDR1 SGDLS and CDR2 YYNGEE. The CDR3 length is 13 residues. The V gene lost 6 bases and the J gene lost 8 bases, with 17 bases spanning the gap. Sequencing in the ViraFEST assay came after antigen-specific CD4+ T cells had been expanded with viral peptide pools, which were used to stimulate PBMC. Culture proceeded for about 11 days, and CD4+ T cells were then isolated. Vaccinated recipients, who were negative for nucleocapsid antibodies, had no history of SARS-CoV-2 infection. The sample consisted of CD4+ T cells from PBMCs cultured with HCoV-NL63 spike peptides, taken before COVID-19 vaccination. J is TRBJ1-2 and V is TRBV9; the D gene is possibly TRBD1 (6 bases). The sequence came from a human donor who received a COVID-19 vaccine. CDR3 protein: CASTRGGSMGYTF. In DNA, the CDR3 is TGTGCCAGCACGCGGGGGGGCTCTATGGGCTACACCTTC.